A single sample gave rise to the 12 T cell receptor beta chains below, sequenced in a study of blood T cell repertoires in COVID-19. Generated by immunoSEQ multiplex PCR, the TCRdb table keeps only in-frame clones and is missing some. This table holds around 150,000 clones, 80% to 90% found once. Sequenced: PBMCs or T cells enriched from blood (not recorded which). The receptors here all came from a man between 45 and 60 years old who had recovered from COVID-19.

The chain is built from TRBV19 and TRBJ1-3; TRBD1 agrees at 8 bases. The CDR3 has 13 amino acids. The germline gives CDR1 LNHDA, CDR2 SQIVND (reference sequence). V gave up 6 bases and J gave up 2 bases; unmatched junction bases: 0. In DNA form, the CDR3 reads TGTGCCAGTAGGGACAGGGCTGGAAACACCATATATTTT. Amino acids: CASRDRAGNTIYF.

J is TRBJ1-3 and V is TRBV3-1 (or the pseudogene TRBV3-2), with D maybe TRBD1 (6 bases). Germline V CDR1 and CDR2: LGHDT, YNNKEL (reference sequence). The CDR3 has 15 residues. The ends were cut back, 3 bases at V and 4 bases at J, with 13 bases in the middle. The CDR3 nucleotides are TGTGCCAGCAGCCACCGGGGGGCTGGAGGAAACACCATATATTTT. Translation gives CASSHRGAGGNTIYF.

V gene TRBV6-5 combines with J gene TRBJ1-4; TRBD1 matches 7 bases. The CDR3 runs to 13 residues. V shed 6 bases, J shed 8 bases, and the junction held 6 bases outside the gene matches. Germline-derived CDR1 and CDR2 are MNHEY and SVGAGI. In nucleotides, the CDR3 is TGTGCCAGCAGACAGGGGACGCGGGAAAAACTGTTTTTT. Residues: CASRQGTREKLFF.

V and J are TRBV3-1 (or the pseudogene TRBV3-2) and TRBJ1-4; D is possibly TRBD1 (6 bases). The V gene lost 3 bases and the J gene lost 0 bases, with 8 bases spanning the gap. CDR1 is LGHDT, CDR2 YNNKEL, per germline (reference sequence). The CDR3 contains 15 residues. The CDR3 protein is CASSHRGATNEKLFF. CDR3 DNA: TGTGCCAGCAGCCACAGGGGTGCAACTAATGAAAAACTGTTTTTT.

This chain connects TRBV6-1 to TRBJ2-1; TRBD2 agrees at 7 bases. The CDR3 consists of 14 residues. Trimming removed 3 bases from V and 5 bases from J; junction bases left unmatched: 4. The germline gives CDR1 MNHNS, CDR2 SASEGT. The CDR3 bases are TGTGCCAGCAGTGATGGGCGGGGGAACAATGAGCAGTTCTTC. As protein: CASSDGRGNNEQFF.

CDR3 nucleotide sequence: TGTGCCAGCAGTTTCATCAGGGCAGATACGCAGTATTTT. It codes for CASSFIRADTQYF. This chain links TRBV6-4 with TRBJ2-3; D is perhaps TRBD1 (5 bases). The V and J ends lost 5 bases and 4 bases respectively, with 10 bases between them. Germline V lookup: CDR1 MRHNA, CDR2 SNTAGT. CDR3 length equals 13 residues.

The chain uses TRBV5-1 and TRBJ2-5; 9 nucleotides match TRBD2. Germline V gene sequence: CDR1 SGHRS, CDR2 YFSETQ. The CDR3 has 17 residues. Unmatched junction bases numbered 11, after V lost 0 bases and J lost 5 bases. The CDR3 DNA reads as TGCGCCAGCAGCTTGGTAGGCGGGACTAGCTTGACGGAGACCCAGTACTTC. It specifies CASSLVGGTSLTETQYF.

The chain employs TRBV6-6 and TRBJ1-1, with unresolved D. V dropped 6 bases and J dropped 8 bases, with 13 bases sitting between them. This CDR3 contains 12 residues. Germline CDR1 is MNHNY and CDR2 is SVGAGI (reference sequence). The CDR3 DNA reads as TGTGCCAGCAGACCCTCCACGGGGGAAGCTTTCTTT. Translation: CASRPSTGEAFF.

The chain combines TRBV3-1 (or the pseudogene TRBV3-2) with TRBJ1-2; tentatively, D is TRBD1 (6 bases). CDR1 is LGHDT and CDR2 is YNNKEL in the germline V gene (reference sequence). The CDR3 consists of 15 residues. Trimming left V 4 bases short and J 4 bases short, with 16 bases between. The CDR3 nucleotides read TGTGCCAGCAGCCCGCCCGGAGTGGGGGCCTATGGCTACACCTTC. As protein: CASSPPGVGAYGYTF.

The chain employs TRBV7-2 and TRBJ2-6; D ambiguous. This CDR3 has 14 amino acids. Germline assignment: CDR1 SGHTA and CDR2 FQGNSA. V shed 1 base and J shed 4 bases, with 5 bases lying between them. The CDR3 region is CASSLVQGANVLTF. The CDR3 region has the DNA TGTGCCAGCAGCTTAGTCCAAGGGGCCAACGTCCTGACTTTC.

The V call is TRBV11-2, the J call TRBJ1-3, with TRBD1 matching over 8 bases. The germline V gene has CDR1 SGHAT and CDR2 FQNNGV. Trimming took 2 bases from V and 2 from J; bases not matched to a gene: 5. The CDR3 consists of 16 residues. CDR3 DNA: TGTGCCAGCAGCTTAAGTGCGACAGGGGCTGGAAACACCATATATTTT. As protein: CASSLSATGAGNTIYF.

The V call is TRBV19, the J call TRBJ2-3; 13 nucleotides agree with TRBD2. There are 15 residues in the CDR3. V lost 2 bases, J lost 7 bases, and 3 bases stayed unmatched. In germline, CDR1 is LNHDA, CDR2 SQIVND (reference sequence). The CDR3 spells CASSISTSGGYTQYF. For the CDR3, the DNA is TGTGCCAGTAGTATATCGACTAGCGGGGGGTATACGCAGTATTTT.